Below, 16 T cell receptor beta chains from the same sample are listed, as sequenced in a study of patients and donors after allogeneic stem cell transplantation. TCRdb itself ran the RT-PCR reads through MiXCR, one entry per CDR3 protein. This table has over 400,000 distinct CDR3 sequences, around 15% appearing once. Sequencing was carried out using blood, either unsorted or a sorted T cell fraction (not recorded which). These receptors were collected from a human donor who was either an allogeneic HSCT recipient or a stem cell or donor lymphocyte infusion donor (not recorded which). It is not recorded whose cells these are; they may come from a transplant donor.

This clonotype appeared a few times. The genes are TRBV2 and TRBJ2-3, with 15 bases that match TRBD2. This CDR3 has 21 residues. The V gene end was trimmed by 5 bases and the J gene end by 0 bases; junction bases not matched to a gene: 15. Per the germline V gene, CDR1 is SNHLY and CDR2 is FYNNEI. CDR3 coding DNA: TGTGCCAGCAGTACTCGGGGACTAGCGGGGGGCCCCTCCTCTAGCACAGATACGCAGTATTTT. It is translated as CASSTRGLAGGPSSSTDTQYF.

At least ten counts were recorded for this clonotype. The V and J genes are TRBV20-1 and TRBJ2-1; 11 bases line up with TRBD2. Unmatched junction bases numbered 4, after V lost 6 bases and J lost 3 bases. The CDR3 spans 14 residues. CDR1 is DFQATT, CDR2 SNEGSKA, per germline (reference sequence). The CDR3 coding sequence is TGCAGTGCGCCGACTAGCGGGAACTACAATGAGCAGTTCTTC. This translates into CSAPTSGNYNEQFF.

This clonotype was detected a few times. V is TRBV20-1 and J is TRBJ1-1; tentatively, D is TRBD1 (5 bases). There are 15 residues in the CDR3. Trimming shortened V by 6 bases and J by 0 bases, and 17 bases separated the two germline ends. Per the germline V gene, CDR1 is DFQATT and CDR2 is SNEGSKA (reference sequence). The CDR3 is CSAHPRGRMNTEAFF. DNA for the CDR3: TGCAGTGCCCATCCTAGGGGACGGATGAACACTGAAGCTTTCTTT.

This chain joins TRBV4-1 and TRBJ2-7; D is undetermined. V gave up 3 bases and J gave up 4 bases, with 10 bases separating them. Germline-derived CDR1 and CDR2 are MGHRA and YSYEKL. CDR3 length: 13 amino acids. For the CDR3, the DNA is TGCGCCAGCAGCCAGGTGGCACAATACGAGCAGTACTTC. It translates to CASSQVAQYEQYF.

The V and J genes are TRBV24-1 and TRBJ2-5; 7 positions match TRBD1. Germline V gives CDR1 KGHDR, CDR2 SFDVKD. The CDR3 extends over 16 amino acids. The junction had 7 bases not matched to a gene; V was cut back by 2 bases and J by 2 bases. The CDR3 sequence: CATSDSSRTGQETQYF. CDR3 nucleotide sequence: TGTGCCACCAGTGATTCCTCGAGGACAGGTCAAGAGACCCAGTACTTC.

This clonotype appeared a few times. This rearrangement joins TRBV12-3 or TRBV12-4 to TRBJ2-7; a weak D match, TRBD1 (6 bases). The CDR3 totals 11 residues. Trimming stripped 8 bases from V and 3 bases from J, with 8 bases between. The CDR3, as DNA: TGTGCCAGCCGGGACAACTACGAGCAGTACTTC. This codes for CASRDNYEQYF.

This clonotype was counted only a few times. V is TRBV5-1 and J is TRBJ2-7; 14 bases match TRBD2. Germline V gene data show CDR1 as SGHRS and CDR2 as YFSETQ. After removal of 5 bases from V and 4 bases from J, the junction contained 17 bases not matched to a gene. The CDR3 consists of 19 residues. CDR3 protein: CASRPLGGLAGDGVYEQYF. The CDR3 region has the DNA TGCGCCAGCAGACCACTAGGGGGACTAGCGGGAGATGGGGTGTACGAGCAGTACTTC.

This clonotype was seen ten or more times. V usage is TRBV5-6 and J usage is TRBJ2-5; D might be TRBD1 (6 bases). With 5 bases removed from V and 5 bases from J, the gap between germline ends came to 13 bases. This CDR3 region has 13 residues. In germline, CDR1 is SGHDT, CDR2 YYEEEE. This CDR3 reads CASRRLGAETQYF. DNA for the CDR3: TGTGCCAGCAGGCGACTGGGGGCGGAGACCCAGTACTTC.

J is TRBJ2-2 and V is TRBV4-2; no firm D call. Trimming shortened V by 8 bases and J by 6 bases, and 16 bases separated the two germline ends. The CDR3 is 14 residues long. Germline V CDR1 and CDR2: LGHNA, YNFKEQ. The CDR3 reads CASALGSGPGELFF. CDR3 DNA: TGTGCCAGCGCCTTGGGTAGTGGCCCCGGGGAGCTGTTTTTT.

There are a few counts of this clonotype. V and J are TRBV5-1 and TRBJ2-1, with 12 bases identical to TRBD2. The CDR3 contains 17 residues. J gave up 7 bases and V 4 bases, and 12 bases lay outside the gene matches. Germline CDR1 is SGHRS and CDR2 is YFSETQ. The CDR3 DNA follows: TGCGCCAGCAGCACCCAACCTCTAGCGGGAGGGATTAATGAGCAGTTCTTC. Protein: CASSTQPLAGGINEQFF.

This clonotype has more than one count but fewer than ten. CDR3 nucleotide sequence: TGTGCCAGCTCACCGGCGGTGGGTCTGCCGATGAACACTGAAGCTTTCTTT. Its protein is CASSPAVGLPMNTEAFF. This sequence joins TRBV18 and TRBJ1-1; D unresolved. The CDR3 is made up of 17 amino acids. CDR1 is KGHSH and CDR2 is LQKENI in the germline V gene. Trimming removed 3 bases at V and 0 bases at J, with 17 bases between.

The chain has TRBV29-1 and TRBJ2-3; 8 positions agree with TRBD1. Germline V CDR1 and CDR2: SQVTM, ANQGSEA. With V trimmed by 7 bases and J by 0 bases, 6 bases remained unmatched. This CDR3 region has 14 residues. Here the CDR3 DNA reads TGCAGCGCCCGACAGGGGCCTAGCACAGATACGCAGTATTTT. It encodes CSARQGPSTDTQYF.

In DNA form, the CDR3 reads TGTGCCAGCAGCACTGGGACTAGCGGGGGTTACACCGGGGAGCTGTTTTTT. Protein sequence: CASSTGTSGGYTGELFF. J is TRBJ2-2 and V is TRBV7-3, with TRBD2 identical over 14 bases. The CDR3 extends over 17 amino acids. V trimming: 5 bases; J trimming: 3 bases; junction bases outside the gene matches: 5. Germline CDR1 SGHTA, CDR2 FQGTGA.

This clonotype occurred a few times. The chain has TRBV5-1 and TRBJ2-2; D is unresolved. CDR1 SGHRS and CDR2 YFSETQ come from the germline V gene. CDR3 size: 15 residues. The V and J ends lost 7 bases and 6 bases respectively, with 19 bases between them. CDR3 bases: TGCGCCAGCGCCCCACAACAGCCGGGCGCCGGGGAGCTGTTTTTT. Translated, it gives CASAPQQPGAGELFF.

This clonotype was observed a handful of times. The V and J genes are TRBV9 and TRBJ2-5; D is perhaps TRBD1 (7 bases). The V and J ends lost 0 bases and 0 bases respectively, with 12 bases between them. The CDR3 is 16 amino acids. CDR1 is SGDLS, CDR2 YYNGEE, per germline. The CDR3: CASSVGGTAYQETQYF. CDR3 DNA sequence: TGTGCCAGCAGCGTAGGCGGGACAGCGTACCAAGAGACCCAGTACTTC.

A few counts support this clonotype. This chain joins TRBV10-3 and TRBJ2-7, with 7 bases lining up with TRBD1. Germline V lookup: CDR1 ENHRY, CDR2 SYGVKD. The CDR3 has 12 residues. CDR3 in DNA: TGTGCCATCAGTGACCAGGGGGAGAGGGAGAAGGTC. This sequence encodes CAISDQGEREKV.